The T cell receptor beta chain under discussion was sequenced for a study of cytomegalovirus exposure and HLA in healthy donors. Study outcomes and limitations: In vitro, a few CMV-associated chains proved specific for CMV antigens.

Concerning this clone: As yet, its antigen is unknown.

Germline CDR1 SGHRS, CDR2 YFSETQ. V shed 0 bases and J shed 2 bases, with 10 bases lying between them. CDR3 length: 15 amino acids. The data were produced by immunoSEQ multiplex PCR, yet TCRdb's version contains in-frame clones alone and is incomplete. In the table there are around 300,000 clones, around 85% of which are singletons. The sequencing input was PBMCs. The V call is TRBV5-1, the J call TRBJ2-3; D unresolved. This receptor was identified in a young woman in good health and CMV-seronegative. CDR3 nucleotides: TGCGCCAGCAGCTTGGGCGGAACTACCACAGATACGCAGTATTTT. Amino acids: CASSLGGTTTDTQYF.